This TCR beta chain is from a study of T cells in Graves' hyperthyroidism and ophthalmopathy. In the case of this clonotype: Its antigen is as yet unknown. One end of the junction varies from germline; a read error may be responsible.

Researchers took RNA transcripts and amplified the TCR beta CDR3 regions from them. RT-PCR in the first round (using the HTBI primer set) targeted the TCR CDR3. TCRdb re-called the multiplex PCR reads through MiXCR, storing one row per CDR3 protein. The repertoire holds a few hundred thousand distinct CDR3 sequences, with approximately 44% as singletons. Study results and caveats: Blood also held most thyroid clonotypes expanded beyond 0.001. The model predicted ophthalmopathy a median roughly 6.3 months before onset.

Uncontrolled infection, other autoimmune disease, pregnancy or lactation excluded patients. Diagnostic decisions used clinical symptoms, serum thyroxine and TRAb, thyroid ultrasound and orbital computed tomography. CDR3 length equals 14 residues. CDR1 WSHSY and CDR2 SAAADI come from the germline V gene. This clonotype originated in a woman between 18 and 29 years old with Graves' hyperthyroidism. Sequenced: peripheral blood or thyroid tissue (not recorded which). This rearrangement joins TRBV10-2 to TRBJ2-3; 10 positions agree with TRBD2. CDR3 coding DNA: TGTGCCAGCACCCAGCGGGAGGGCCTTGATACGCAGTATTTT. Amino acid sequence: CASTQREGLDTQYF.